A single sample is the source of the 32 T cell receptor beta chains below, sequenced in a study of T cells after yellow fever vaccination. TCRdb re-called the 5' RACE reads through MiXCR, storing one row per CDR3 protein. Of about 45,000 distinct CDR3 sequences listed, roughly 6.4% are singletons. Sample: CD8+ T cells not binding an NS4B(214-222) dextramer, sorted from PBMCs, taken 45 days after the yellow fever booster vaccination. The receptors shown here come from a man aged 30 to 39 who received the YFV17D yellow fever vaccine.

There are many counts of this clonotype. The chain's CDR3 is CSALQGPEQFF. CDR3 nucleotide sequence: TGCAGCGCCCTACAGGGTCCAGAGCAGTTCTTC. The genes are TRBV29-1 and TRBJ2-1; maybe TRBD1 (6 bases). The germline V and J ends were trimmed by 7 bases and 10 bases, with 14 bases remaining between them. The CDR3 runs to 11 residues. CDR1 is SQVTM, CDR2 ANQGSEA, per germline.

This clonotype was seen many times. The chain couples TRBV12-3 or TRBV12-4 to TRBJ1-6; 8 nucleotides line up with TRBD1. This CDR3 region has 14 residues. The trim removed 6 bases at V and 7 bases at J, leaving 5 bases unmatched. In nucleotides, the CDR3 is TGTGCCAGCAGATTGGGACAGGAGAATTCACCCCTCCACTTT. Encoded protein: CASRLGQENSPLHF.

Concerning this clonotype: A much larger clone lies a single base off, so this may be a read error. V gene TRBV7-9 combines with J gene TRBJ1-1; no reliable D call. The CDR3 consists of 13 residues. Per germline, CDR1 SEHNR and CDR2 FQNEAQ (reference sequence). With 7 bases removed from V and 6 bases from J, the gap between germline ends came to 15 bases. CDR3 sequence reads: CASTSCGWAEAFF. CDR3 bases: TGTGCCAGCACCTCTTGTGGCTGGGCTGAAGCTTTCTTT.

This clonotype was counted at least ten times. The chain couples TRBV20-1 to TRBJ2-3; TRBD2 matches 8 bases. Germline CDR1 DFQATT, CDR2 SNEGSKA (reference sequence). This CDR3 contains 13 residues. V shed 4 bases, J shed 0 bases, and the junction held 0 bases outside the gene matches. The CDR3 loop is CSAIAGSTDTQYF. The CDR3 DNA reads TGCAGTGCTATAGCGGGAAGCACAGATACGCAGTATTTT.

The chain couples TRBV9 to TRBJ2-1; D uncertain. The V end was cut by 3 bases, the J end by 5 bases, with 9 bases between. The germline CDR1 and CDR2 sequences are SGDLS and YYNGEE. The CDR3 runs 13 residues. CDR3 sequence: CASSGDTDNEQFF. The CDR3 DNA sequence: TGTGCCAGCAGCGGAGATACAGACAATGAGCAGTTCTTC.

This clonotype was counted between two and nine times. The V call is TRBV25-1, the J call TRBJ2-7; 7 nucleotides line up with TRBD2. The CDR3 totals 14 residues. Trimming cost V 8 bases and J 2 bases; bases outside gene matches: 9. CDR1 MGHDK and CDR2 SYGVNS come from the germline V gene. The CDR3 DNA is TGTGCCAGCTCCATGGGGGGGTACGCCTACGAGCAGTACTTC. It codes for CASSMGGYAYEQYF.

This clonotype has a count of ten or more. The V and J genes are TRBV4-3 and TRBJ2-3, with unresolved D. The CDR3 consists of 15 residues. Germline lookup yields CDR1 LGHNA and CDR2 YSLEER. Between the trimmed V and J ends, which lost 0 bases and 2 bases, there was a span of 9 bases. Written as DNA, the CDR3 is TGCGCCAGCAGCCAAGATCTGAGAAACACAGATACGCAGTATTTT. It translates to CASSQDLRNTDTQYF.

In this sample, this clonotype turned up many times. The chain couples TRBV20-1 to TRBJ1-1; tentatively, D is TRBD1 (5 bases). The CDR3 extends over 13 amino acids. Trimming shortened V by 4 bases and J by 6 bases, and 15 bases separated the two germline ends. CDR1 and CDR2 from the germline V gene are DFQATT and SNEGSKA (reference sequence). CDR3 region: CSAKGPNGAEAFF. DNA of the CDR3: TGCAGTGCTAAGGGACCTAATGGGGCTGAAGCTTTCTTT.

This clonotype was counted at least ten times. The rearrangement uses TRBV20-1 and TRBJ2-7; 9 positions agree with TRBD1. The germline CDR1 and CDR2 sequences are DFQATT and SNEGSKA (reference sequence). CDR3 size: 12 residues. Trimming cost V 6 bases and J 6 bases; bases outside gene matches: 6. DNA of the CDR3: TGCAGTGCGACAACAGGGGGCGCCGAGCAGTACTTC. Translation: CSATTGGAEQYF.

This clonotype has at least ten counts. The chain couples TRBV4-3 to TRBJ2-1, with D unresolved. Per the germline V gene, CDR1 is LGHNA and CDR2 is YSLEER. The CDR3 extends over 17 amino acids. The ends were cut back, 4 bases at V and 0 bases at J, with 16 bases in the middle. CDR3 DNA: TGCGCCAGCAGCCTCCCACCCTACCCAAGCTCCTACAATGAGCAGTTCTTC. Amino acids: CASSLPPYPSSYNEQFF.

There are many counts of this clonotype. The rearrangement joins TRBV10-3 to TRBJ2-7; possibly TRBD2 for D (6 bases). CDR1 is ENHRY and CDR2 is SYGVKD in the germline V gene. Trimming removed 8 bases from V and 0 bases from J, with 14 bases in between. This CDR3 is 14 amino acids long. The DNA for the CDR3 is TGTGCCATCGCCGGGACGGGGGACTCCTACGAGCAGTACTTC. It codes for CAIAGTGDSYEQYF.

This clonotype showed up many times. The chain employs TRBV3-1 and TRBJ2-5; 7 bases map to TRBD2. The CDR3 has 15 amino acids. Germline trimming cut 2 bases from V and 0 bases from J; bases unmatched to any gene: 3. Germline CDR1 and CDR2: LGHDT and YNNKEL (reference sequence). CDR3 nucleotides: TGTGCCAGCAGCCAATCGGGAGGACACCAAGAGACCCAGTACTTC. It yields the protein CASSQSGGHQETQYF.

In the case of this clonotype: A much larger clonotype is one base distant, so this may be a read error. This sequence joins TRBV7-8 and TRBJ2-1; D not resolved. Germline V gene lookup returns CDR1 SGHVS and CDR2 FQNEAQ. V gave up 0 bases and J gave up 9 bases, with 15 bases separating them. This CDR3 has 15 residues. The CDR3 bases are TGTGCCAGCAGCTTAGCGTTTCTTAGGTATTTTGAGCAGTTCTTC. Residues: CASSLAFLRYFEQFF.

This clonotype was counted many times. The chain links TRBV15 to TRBJ1-1; the D gene is possibly TRBD1 (6 bases). From germline, CDR1 is LNHNV and CDR2 YYDKDF (reference sequence). The CDR3 length is 13 residues. Trimming stripped 1 base from V and 4 bases from J, with 7 bases between. CDR3 in amino acids: CATSRVGATEAFF. The CDR3 DNA follows: TGTGCCACCAGCAGAGTGGGGGCCACTGAAGCTTTCTTT. The complete variable domain, with remaining parts taken from reference TRBV15 and TRBJ1-1, reads DAMVIQNPRYQVTQFGKPVTLSCSQTLNHNVMYWYQQKSSQAPKLLFHYYDKDFNNEADTPDNFQSRRPNTSFCFLDIRSPGLGDTAMYLCATSRVGATEAFFGQGTRLTVV.

This clonotype turned up a few times. The rearrangement joins TRBV30 to TRBJ2-2; no firm D call. CDR1 GTSNPN and CDR2 SVGIG come from the germline V gene (reference sequence). The CDR3 has 13 residues. V was cut by 0 bases and J by 6 bases, with 8 bases left in between. CDR3 amino acids: CAWSVNSPGELFF. The CDR3 coding sequence is TGTGCCTGGAGTGTAAATAGCCCCGGGGAGCTGTTTTTT.

In this sample, this clonotype turned up many times. This chain uses TRBV6-5 with TRBJ2-7; D unclear. CDR1 MNHEY and CDR2 SVGAGI come from the germline V gene. This CDR3 is 15 amino acids long. The V end was cut by 2 bases, the J end by 3 bases, with 14 bases between. For the CDR3, the DNA is TGTGCCAGCAGTTACGAACGGACGGTTTACTACGAGCAGTACTTC. This sequence encodes CASSYERTVYYEQYF.

As concerns this clonotype: This may come from a read error, since a much larger clone is one base off. V and J are TRBV6-2 or TRBV6-3 and TRBJ2-7, with D uncertain. Trimming stripped 4 bases from V and 7 bases from J, with 8 bases between. The CDR3 has 11 residues. From germline, CDR1 is MNHEY and CDR2 SVGEGT. CDR3 coding DNA: TGTGCCAGCAGTTGTCCTGGTGAGCAGTACTTC. It specifies CASSCPGEQYF.

This clonotype was picked up many times. This chain connects TRBV11-2 to TRBJ2-1; D possibly corresponds to TRBD1 (7 bases). The V and J ends lost 1 base and 8 bases respectively, with 15 bases between them. The CDR3 extends over 15 amino acids. The germline V gene has CDR1 SGHAT and CDR2 FQNNGV. The CDR3 DNA reads as TGTGCCAGCAGCTTAGCGAGTATCAGGGGGGATGAGCAGTTCTTC. Protein sequence: CASSLASIRGDEQFF.

CDR3 loop: CASSVEGLAGWAEQYF. The CDR3 DNA is TGTGCCAGCAGTGTTGAAGGACTAGCGGGGTGGGCCGAGCAGTACTTC. V gene TRBV2 combines with J gene TRBJ2-7; TRBD2 aligns across 12 bases. The CDR3 sequence is 16 residues long. Trimming took 4 bases from V and 6 from J; bases not matched to a gene: 10. Looked up from germline, CDR1 is SNHLY and CDR2 is FYNNEI.

Ten or more counts support this clonotype. The V call is TRBV20-1, the J call TRBJ2-5; D not resolved. With 0 bases removed from V and 4 bases from J, the gap between germline ends came to 15 bases. The CDR3 is 15 amino acids. CDR1 is DFQATT and CDR2 is SNEGSKA in the germline V gene (reference sequence). This chain's CDR3 is CSARDLSQEGETQYF. The CDR3 DNA sequence: TGCAGTGCTAGAGATTTGTCGCAGGAAGGAGAGACCCAGTACTTC.

This clonotype was counted ten times or more. The V and J genes are TRBV12-3 or TRBV12-4 and TRBJ2-7; a possible D gene is TRBD2 (5 bases). CDR3 length equals 14 residues. Trimming removed 3 bases from V and 4 bases from J, with 13 bases in between. The CDR3 loop reads CASSFNIPGYEQYF. CDR3 bases: TGTGCCAGCAGTTTCAATATACCGGGGTACGAGCAGTACTTC.

As to this clonotype: This may be a read error: a much more frequent sequence differs by one nucleotide. The V gene is TRBV7-9, the J gene TRBJ2-7; 8 bases fit TRBD2. Germline V gene data show CDR1 as SEHNR and CDR2 as FQNEAQ (reference sequence). The CDR3 extends over 15 amino acids. CDR3 in DNA: TGTGCCAGCGGCTTAGCGTCGGGAGGGCCGGACGAGCAGTACTTC. It encodes CASGLASGGPDEQYF.

The sample holds many counts of this clonotype. The chain has TRBV4-3 and TRBJ1-2; D might be TRBD1 (5 bases). V was shortened by 0 bases and J by 5 bases, with 10 bases between the two germline ends. Germline V CDR1 and CDR2: LGHNA, YSLEER. The CDR3 is made up of 14 amino acids. In DNA, the CDR3 is TGCGCCAGCAGCCAAGACGGGGAGGGGTATGGCTACACCTTC. Residues: CASSQDGEGYGYTF.

In this sample, this clonotype turned up many times. The chain recombines TRBV19 with TRBJ2-1; the match to TRBD2 covers 11 bases. The CDR3 runs to 16 residues. Germline V gene sequence: CDR1 LNHDA, CDR2 SQIVND (reference sequence). V lost 4 bases and J lost 8; bases outside the gene matches: 10. DNA of the CDR3: TGTGCCAGTAGTAAACTGACGACTAGCGGGATGGATGAGCAGTTCTTC. Translated, it gives CASSKLTTSGMDEQFF.

The sample holds many counts of this clonotype. The chain combines TRBV19 with TRBJ2-7, with D hard to call. The V gene lost 11 bases and the J gene lost 5 bases, with 7 bases spanning the gap. This CDR3 spans 9 amino acids. CDR1 is LNHDA and CDR2 is SQIVND in the germline V gene (reference sequence). CDR3 in DNA: TGTGCCGCGTACAACGAGCAGTACTTC. Residues: CAAYNEQYF.

This clonotype has just a few counts. V and J are TRBV4-3 and TRBJ2-2, with D possibly TRBD2 on 6 matching bases. Trimming removed 1 base from V and 1 base from J, with 10 bases in between. The CDR3 totals 16 residues. CDR1 and CDR2 (germline): LGHNA, YSLEER. The CDR3 DNA reads TGCGCCAGCAGCCAAGGGAGGGACCAGAACACCGGGGAGCTGTTTTTT. It yields the protein CASSQGRDQNTGELFF.

In its sample, this clonotype was seen many times. This chain links TRBV4-3 with TRBJ2-1; 10 bases are a match to TRBD1. Germline-derived CDR1 and CDR2 are LGHNA and YSLEER. Trimming removed 3 bases from V and 9 bases from J; junction bases left unmatched: 5. The CDR3 contains 14 residues. Here the CDR3 DNA reads TGCGCCAGCAGCCACGGGACAGGGGTGGGTGAGCAGTTCTTC. Encoded protein: CASSHGTGVGEQFF.

This clonotype was counted ten times or more. The J gene is TRBJ1-2, the V gene TRBV5-1; tentatively, D is TRBD1 (5 bases). CDR3 length: 15 residues. Germline CDR1 SGHRS, CDR2 YFSETQ. Trimming took 0 bases from V and 4 from J, leaving 13 bases between them. CDR3 residues: CASSLAKGNGYGYTF. The CDR3 DNA reads as TGCGCCAGCAGCTTGGCCAAGGGGAACGGCTATGGCTACACCTTC.

This clonotype was counted ten times or more. The chain carries TRBV12-3 or TRBV12-4 and TRBJ1-1; 7 nucleotides match TRBD1. This CDR3 has 13 residues. V lost 8 bases, J lost 8 bases, and 11 bases stayed unmatched. In DNA, the CDR3 is TGTGCCAGCCTCCCTGGGGGACAGCTAGAAGCTTTCTTT. Encoded protein: CASLPGGQLEAFF.

For this clonotype: This may be a read error, as it is one base from a much larger clone. The chain uses TRBV4-2 and TRBJ1-5, with 7 bases lining up with TRBD1. V lost 4 bases, J lost 11 bases, and 8 bases stayed unmatched. Germline CDR1 reads LGHNA; CDR2 reads YNFKEQ. The CDR3 totals 13 residues. The chain's CDR3 is CASSLTEGQTQHF. The CDR3 coding sequence is TGTGCCAGCAGCCTCACCGAGGGACAGACCCAGCATTTT.

This clonotype was counted at least ten times. The chain is built from TRBV12-3 or TRBV12-4 and TRBJ2-7, with a weak D call TRBD1 (7 bases). V was shortened by 8 bases and J by 0 bases, with 17 bases between the two germline ends. The CDR3 length is 15 residues. CDR3 amino acids: CASGGSGTASYEQYF. The CDR3 DNA is TGTGCCAGCGGGGGGTCCGGGACAGCCTCCTACGAGCAGTACTTC.

This clonotype has a handful of counts. This chain links TRBV6-2 or TRBV6-3 with TRBJ2-5; D remains ambiguous. Germline V gene data show CDR1 as MNHEY and CDR2 as SVGEGT. V shed 5 bases and J shed 5 bases, with 9 bases lying between them. The CDR3 is made up of 12 amino acids. CDR3 in DNA: TGTGCCAGCAGTATACTCTGGGAGACCCAGTACTTC. Translating gives CASSILWETQYF.